The entry that follows covers one T cell receptor beta chain sequence. Which antigen it targets is not known. No much larger clone is present one base from it, and per-base qualities are unavailable. This sample is drawn from a study of PD-1 blockade in classical Hodgkin lymphoma (dated by TCRdb to about 2020). Turning to the overall study: Nivolumab dosing was 3 mg/kg intravenously every 2 weeks, continuing until either disease progression or unacceptable toxicity. The study used CyTOF and TCR beta sequencing to define a peripheral blood immune signature of response to PD-1 blockade in classical Hodgkin lymphoma. The paper as a whole reports these results and caveats: The study covered only a single clinical trial cohort, and the causes of the repertoire differences, possibly disease activity or prior therapy, were still not defined. Baseline diversity similar to that of newly diagnosed patients was observed in trial patients achieving complete response, whereas significantly lower diversity was observed in partial responders and progressors. By C4D1, a significant rise was seen in CD4+ TCR diversity but not in CD8+ TCR diversity (p=0.0027 vs p=0.16), and the rise was most apparent among complete responders (p=0.02). Patients starting nivolumab less than 1 year after ASCT had lower diversity and were excluded from later analyses to avoid confounding by immune reconstitution. Baseline TCR diversity was reported to be lower in newly diagnosed patients than in healthy donors and to be lower still in relapsed/refractory patients.

The CDR3 measures 15 amino acids from cysteine to phenylalanine. Of the read, only the CDR3 DNA is kept; its 45 bases are in frame from base 1. Cut back by 0 bases and 2 bases, the V and J ends lie 9 bases apart. For CDR1 and CDR2, the germline V gene lists SGHRS and YFSETQ. The time point label, read with the paper, signifies: cycle 2 day 1 (C2D1) of nivolumab. All trial patients had relapsed after autologous stem cell transplantation, with cohorts A, B and C differing in prior brentuximab vedotin exposure. The trial cohort was composed of about 54 patients with relapsed/refractory classical Hodgkin lymphoma, for whom complete response, partial response or progressive disease was recorded as best overall response. Single-agent nivolumab was administered to trial patients in the multi-cohort phase II CheckMate 205 trial. An independent review committee assessed best overall response using the 2007 International Working Group response criteria. Trial PBMCs were obtained immediately prior to nivolumab initiation (C1D1) and on therapy at cycle 2 day 1 and cycle 4 day 1. After peripheral blood was drawn into 8 mL Vacutainer Cell Preparation Tubes, PBMCs were isolated by centrifugation and then cryopreserved.

The Qiagen DNeasy kit was used to extract genomic DNA from unsorted PBMCs and from the negatively selected CD4+ and CD8+ fractions. Using primers that anneal to V and J segments, immunoSEQ multiplex PCR amplified the TCR beta CDR3 regions. A synthetic immune receptor repertoire was used to minimize amplification bias, and remaining bias was computationally removed after sequencing. The published analysis was carried out like this. Custom Python scripts were used to quantify repertoire diversity as the Shannon entropy index. Unsorted, CD4+ and CD8+ repertoires were examined separately, except in combined analyses, for which CD4+ and CD8+ sequences were merged in silico. Clonal expansion was defined as a frequency increase of at least 2-fold after treatment compared with C1D1, and clones undetected at baseline were assigned a pseudocount of 0.5. Clones with 0 or 1 copy at C1D1 were classified as singleton clones, and clones with 2 or more copies were classified as non-singleton clones. Clones expanded in unsorted samples were labelled as CD4+, CD8+ or unknown by matching protein sequences in sorted samples from the same patient. Wilcoxon tests were applied to paired samples to test diversity changes from C1D1 to C4D1. TCRdb stores this immuneACCESS table with in-frame sequences only. Part of the clones is absent; in the studies checked, under half of the shortfall reflects unresolved V genes, and no reason is known for the rest. The V and J calls and the clone size are those of that table, but D and trimming were determined from the DNA. A total of about 93,000 clones appear in this sample, around nine tenths of them only once. The ten largest clonotypes hold 2.6% of the sample.

The V and J genes are TRBV5-1 and TRBJ1-3; D gene: possibly TRBD1, on 6 matching bases. This receptor was taken from a human donor with classical Hodgkin lymphoma. Sequenced here: peripheral blood mononuclear cells (PBMCs), sampled before the second cycle of nivolumab. This receptor carries the CDR3 CASSLVGGPGNTIYF. The nucleotide sequence is TGCGCCAGCAGCTTGGTGGGGGGCCCTGGAAACACCATATATTTT.